This T cell receptor beta chain is from a study of CD8 T cells in Susac syndrome (dated by TCRdb to between 2019 and 2020). In the study overall: Among the sequenced Susac syndrome patients, roughly six had clinically active disease and about eight were in clinical remission. At blood withdrawal, Susac syndrome patients were either therapy-naive, taking corticosteroids (in some cases with IVIg as well), or taking IVIg alone. Repertoire sequencing was used to test whether CD8+ T cell activation and differentiation in Susac syndrome was antigen driven. CD8+ T cell repertoire clonality was compared between 11 to 12 healthy donors, roughly 14 Susac syndrome patients and approximately 16 multiple sclerosis patients. Study-level results and caveats: Approximately 15 Susac-specific public clones were identified in the total CD8+ repertoire, and five or six Susac-specific public clones were identified in the CD8+ TEMRA repertoire. The TCR sequencing and HLA analysis was acknowledged to have included a relatively small number of individuals. Clonal expansion was seen in Susac syndrome CD8+ repertoires, peaking in CD8+ TEMRA cells and being greater in clinically active patients than in remitting ones.

Peripheral blood CD8+ and CD4+ T cells from healthy donors, Susac syndrome patients and multiple sclerosis patients were profiled by high-throughput TCR beta sequencing. Susac syndrome patients met recently defined diagnostic criteria for definite or probable disease. Bulk CD8+ and CD4+ T cells were purified by magnetic negative isolation, whereas CD8+ TEMRA cells were enriched by FACS. Blood was collected in EDTA tubes and processed within 24 hours, with PBMCs isolated through density gradient centrifugation. PBMCs destined for TCR sequencing were cryopreserved in liquid nitrogen and later thawed in a 37 °C water bath. The sorted or isolated CD4+, CD8+ and CD8+ TEMRA cells reached a purity of at least 90%. Regarding this clonotype: Its antigen is still unknown. No qualities accompany the bases; no much larger clone lies one base away.

RNA was extracted using the RNeasy kit, and about 0.5 to 1 microgram was reverse transcribed with random hexamers. The immunoSEQ multiplex PCR assay, which covers 54 Vbeta and 13 Jbeta segments, was used to amplify TCR beta CDR3 regions. Bias from PCR amplification was corrected by using a synthetic template baseline for primer optimization and for computational correction. The authors' analysis ran thus. Reads were assigned to V, D and J genes according to IMGT and analyzed in immunoSEQ Analyzer, with only productive sequences retained. To calculate clonality, Shannon entropy was normalized by log2 of the number of productive unique sequences and then subtracted from one. Public and private clones were assessed among the 100 most prevalent clones of each patient and control. Clones were defined as Susac-specific if absent from the healthy and MS cohorts, from under 1,200 published viral clones and from other ImmuneACCESS disease sequences. TCRdb applied fastp at Q25 and MiXCR to the public reads, then kept only in-frame beta chains. All rows with the same CDR3 protein become a single entry with the most common DNA and genes. These V and J calls derive from TCRdb rather than the authors' analysis. Here the sample has about 110,000 distinct CDR3 sequences; approximately 94% occur a single time. The ten largest clones take up 0.41% of the sample.

The CDR3 runs 16 residues from the cysteine to the phenylalanine. Only the CDR3 DNA stays, 48 bases, in frame from base 1. Trimming costs V 2 bases and J 6 bases, and their ends lie 18 bases apart. CDR1 and CDR2 (MGHRA, YSYEKL) derive from the germline V gene. The sequence is built from TRBV4-1 and TRBJ2-3; the D region possibly corresponds to TRBD2 (6 bases align). This receptor was identified in a human donor with Susac syndrome. The sample comprised CD8+ T cells from PBMCs. The CDR3: CASSQKTSPALDTQYF. The nucleotide sequence reads TGCGCCAGCAGCCAAAAAACTAGCCCCGCCCTGGATACGCAGTATTTT.